This T cell receptor beta chain was sequenced in a study of Ad26.COV2.S vaccination and SARS-CoV-2 variants. Profiling relied on immunoSEQ multiplex PCR, and the TCRdb table lists in-frame clones only, not all of them. Of roughly 500,000 clones in the sample, 87% are singletons; the top ten hold 9.5% to 15%. The sample's treatment: about 20 received Ad26.COV2.S at low or high dose, single or two shots; roughly 5 received placebo; per-sample allocation not given. The samples date from day 63 after the first vaccine or placebo injection. The source material was peripheral blood, sampled in a trial of Ad26.COV2.S vaccine versus placebo. The sequence was obtained from a person aged 18-65 years who received the Ad26.COV2.S COVID-19 vaccine or a placebo.

Written as DNA, the CDR3 is TGTGCCAGCAGTGGGGACAGGGGATACTATGGCTACACCTTC. Amino acids: CASSGDRGYYGYTF. The chain recombines TRBV2 with TRBJ1-2; 10 bases are shared with TRBD1. The germline V gene encodes CDR1 SNHLY and CDR2 FYNNEI. The CDR3 has 14 amino acids. V lost 4 bases, J lost 3 bases, and 2 bases stayed unmatched.